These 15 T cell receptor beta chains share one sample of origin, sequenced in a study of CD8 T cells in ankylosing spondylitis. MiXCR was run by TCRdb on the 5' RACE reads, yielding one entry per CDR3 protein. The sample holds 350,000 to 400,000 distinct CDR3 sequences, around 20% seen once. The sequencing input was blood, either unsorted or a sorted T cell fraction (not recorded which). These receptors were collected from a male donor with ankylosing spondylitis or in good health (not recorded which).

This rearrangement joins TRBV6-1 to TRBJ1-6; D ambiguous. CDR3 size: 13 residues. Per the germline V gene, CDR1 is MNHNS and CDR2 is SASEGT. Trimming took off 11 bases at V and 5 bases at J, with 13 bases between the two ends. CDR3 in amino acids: CASDIDDNSPLHF. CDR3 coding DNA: TGTGCCTCCGATATAGATGATAATTCACCCCTCCACTTT.

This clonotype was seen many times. CDR3: CASSRDSHNEQFF. The CDR3 DNA is TGCGCCAGCAGCCGGGACAGTCACAATGAGCAGTTCTTC. The chain links TRBV5-1 to TRBJ2-1; 7 bases align to TRBD1. Per the germline V gene, CDR1 is SGHRS and CDR2 is YFSETQ. This CDR3 is 13 amino acids long. V shed 4 bases and J 5 bases; nucleotides not matched to a gene: 3.

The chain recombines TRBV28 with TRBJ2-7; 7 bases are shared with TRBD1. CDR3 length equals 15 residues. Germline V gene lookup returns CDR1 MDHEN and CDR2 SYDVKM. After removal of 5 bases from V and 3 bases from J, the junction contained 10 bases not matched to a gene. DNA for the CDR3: TGTGCCAGCAGTCAGGACCGGGACAGAGACTACGAGCAGTACTTC. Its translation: CASSQDRDRDYEQYF.

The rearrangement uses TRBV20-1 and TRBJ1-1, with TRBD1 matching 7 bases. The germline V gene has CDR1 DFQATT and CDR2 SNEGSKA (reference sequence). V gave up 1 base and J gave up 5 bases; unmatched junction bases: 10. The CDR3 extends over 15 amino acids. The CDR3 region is CSARAYDRAGTEAFF. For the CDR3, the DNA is TGCAGTGCTAGAGCCTATGACAGGGCTGGAACTGAAGCTTTCTTT.

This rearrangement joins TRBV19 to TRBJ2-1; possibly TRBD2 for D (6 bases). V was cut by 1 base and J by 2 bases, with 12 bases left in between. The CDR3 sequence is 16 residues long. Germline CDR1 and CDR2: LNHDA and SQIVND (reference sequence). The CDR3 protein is CASSIGWGEAYNEQFF. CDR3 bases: TGTGCCAGTAGTATAGGATGGGGGGAGGCCTACAATGAGCAGTTCTTC.

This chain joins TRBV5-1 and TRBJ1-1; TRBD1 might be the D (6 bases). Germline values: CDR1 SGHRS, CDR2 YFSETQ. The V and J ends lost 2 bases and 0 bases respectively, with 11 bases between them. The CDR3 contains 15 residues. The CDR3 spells CASSLLDRLNTEAFF. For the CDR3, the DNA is TGCGCCAGCAGCTTATTAGACAGGTTGAACACTGAAGCTTTCTTT.

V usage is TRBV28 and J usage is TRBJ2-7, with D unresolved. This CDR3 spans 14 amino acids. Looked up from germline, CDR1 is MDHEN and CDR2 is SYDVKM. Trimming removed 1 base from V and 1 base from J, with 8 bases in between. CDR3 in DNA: TGTGCCAGCAGTTTATACTCTCTGTCCTACGAGCAGTACTTC. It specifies CASSLYSLSYEQYF.

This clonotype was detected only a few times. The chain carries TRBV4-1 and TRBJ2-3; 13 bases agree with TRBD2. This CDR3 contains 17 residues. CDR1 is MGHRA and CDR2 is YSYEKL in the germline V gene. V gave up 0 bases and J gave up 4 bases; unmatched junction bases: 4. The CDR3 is CASSQETSGGQADTQYF. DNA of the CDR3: TGCGCCAGCAGCCAAGAGACTAGCGGGGGGCAGGCAGATACGCAGTATTTT.

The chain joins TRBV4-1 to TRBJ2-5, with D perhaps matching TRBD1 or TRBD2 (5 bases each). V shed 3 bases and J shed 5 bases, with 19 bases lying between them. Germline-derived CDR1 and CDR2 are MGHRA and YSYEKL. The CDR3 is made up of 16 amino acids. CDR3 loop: CASSHPGGRVTETQYF. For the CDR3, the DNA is TGCGCCAGCAGCCATCCCGGAGGCAGGGTGACGGAGACCCAGTACTTC.

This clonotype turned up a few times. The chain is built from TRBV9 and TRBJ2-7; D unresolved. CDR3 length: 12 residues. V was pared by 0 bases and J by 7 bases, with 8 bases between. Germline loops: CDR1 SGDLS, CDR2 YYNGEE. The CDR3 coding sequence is TGTGCCAGCAGCGTAGGATGGGGAGAGCAGTACTTC. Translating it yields CASSVGWGEQYF.

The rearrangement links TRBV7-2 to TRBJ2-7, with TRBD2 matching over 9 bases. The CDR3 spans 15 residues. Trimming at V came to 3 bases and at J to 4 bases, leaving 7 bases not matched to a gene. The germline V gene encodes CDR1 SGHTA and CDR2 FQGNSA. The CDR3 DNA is TGTGCCAGCAGCTTGGGCGGGGGGGCAGTTTACGAGCAGTACTTC. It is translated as CASSLGGGAVYEQYF.

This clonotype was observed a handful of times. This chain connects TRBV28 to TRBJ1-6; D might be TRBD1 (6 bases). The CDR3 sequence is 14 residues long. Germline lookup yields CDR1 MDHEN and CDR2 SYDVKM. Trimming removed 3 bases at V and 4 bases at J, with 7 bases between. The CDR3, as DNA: TGTGCCAGCAGTTTGAGGGGGTATAATTCACCCCTCCACTTT. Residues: CASSLRGYNSPLHF.

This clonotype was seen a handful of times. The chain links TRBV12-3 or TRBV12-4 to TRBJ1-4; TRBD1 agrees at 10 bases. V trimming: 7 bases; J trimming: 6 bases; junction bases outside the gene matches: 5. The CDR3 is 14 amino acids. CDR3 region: CASTLDRGHEKLFF. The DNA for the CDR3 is TGTGCCAGCACCCTCGACAGGGGGCATGAAAAACTGTTTTTT.

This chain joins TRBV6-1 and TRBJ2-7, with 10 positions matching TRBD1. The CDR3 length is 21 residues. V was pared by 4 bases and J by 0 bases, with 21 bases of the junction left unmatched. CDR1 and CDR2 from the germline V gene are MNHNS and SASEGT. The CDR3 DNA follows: TGTGCCAGCAGTGGTGTTACCGGTCCCGGGACAGGGGACTTGTACTCCTACGAGCAGTACTTC. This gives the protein CASSGVTGPGTGDLYSYEQYF.

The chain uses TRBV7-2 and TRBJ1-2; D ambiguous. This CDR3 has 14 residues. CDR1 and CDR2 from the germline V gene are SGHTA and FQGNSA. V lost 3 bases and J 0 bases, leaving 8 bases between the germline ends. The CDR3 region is CASSFSEANYGYTF. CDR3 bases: TGTGCCAGCAGCTTTTCGGAGGCTAACTATGGCTACACCTTC.